This T cell receptor beta chain was sequenced during a study of radiotherapy plus CTLA-4 blockade in lung cancer. Across the study: There were objective responses in 15% to 20% of patients, and around 31% had disease control.

Germline CDR1 SGDLS, CDR2 YYNGEE. There are 14 residues in the CDR3. Germline trimming cut 0 bases from V and 7 bases from J; bases unmatched to any gene: 6. Here immunoSEQ multiplex PCR was the method, and the copy in TCRdb shows in-frame clones only, minus some. In the table there are tens of thousands of clones, roughly three quarters of which are singletons. Enrolled patients, whose metastatic non-small-cell lung cancer was chemo-refractory, received focal radiation plus CTLA-4 blockade with ipilimumab. About this clone itself: Its antigen remains unknown.

Study findings and constraints: Early blood T cell clone dynamics reportedly forecast response best, with interferon-beta. Clones of tumor-derived TCRs expanded in blood after radiotherapy plus ipilimumab.

The receptor comes from a human donor with non-small cell lung cancer whose response to radiotherapy plus ipilimumab could not be evaluated. This specimen was peripheral blood, taken from a patient treated with radiotherapy plus ipilimumab. This chain joins TRBV9 and TRBJ2-7; TRBD1 matches 8 bases. DNA of the CDR3: TGTGCCAGCAGCGTAGGAGGGACAGGATGGGAGCAGTACTTC. Its translation: CASSVGGTGWEQYF.